Listed here are 18 T cell receptor beta chains from one sample, sequenced in a study of prognosis after radiotherapy for stage I lung cancer (dated by TCRdb to the early 2020s). TCRdb records Illumina HiSeq 3000 as the sequencer. Two rounds of multiplex PCR on genomic DNA were used to amplify the TCR beta CDR3 region. The first PCR round used primers specific to each TRBV and TRBJ gene, and the primer sequences were filed in Chinese patent CN105087789A. Using fastp at Q25 and MiXCR, TCRdb reprocessed the public reads and kept productive beta chains. When rows share a CDR3 protein, they turn into one entry using the most common DNA and genes. The sample includes some 13,000 distinct CDR3 sequences, with about 50% observed a single time. Roughly 25% of the sample belongs to the ten largest clones. The sequencing used PBMCs, collected before or after stereotactic body radiation therapy (not recorded which). The receptors shown here come from a donor older than 45 with non-small cell lung cancer.

This clonotype is medium-sized (0.01 to 0.1%). The CDR3 coding sequence is TGTGCCAGCAGCTTATTCTCGGGTTATGAGCAGTTCTTC. This sequence encodes CASSLFSGYEQFF. The chain combines TRBV11-3 with TRBJ2-1; D call uncertain. Looked up from germline, CDR1 is SGHNT and CDR2 is YENEEA. Between the trimmed V and J ends, which lost 2 bases and 8 bases, there was a span of 10 bases. The CDR3 is made up of 13 amino acids.

Points on this clonotype: Its ends do not fully match the called genes, so a read error is possible. The genes are TRBV6-9 and TRBJ2-7; tentatively, D is TRBD2 (6 bases). The CDR3 sequence is 15 residues long. Germline V gene data show CDR1 as MNHGY and CDR2 as SVAAGI. CDR3: CASGYGAGTSYEQYF. CDR3 DNA sequence: TGTGCCAGCGGTTACGGCGCGGGGACCTCCTACGAGCAGTACTTC.

This clonotype was seen many times. This chain links TRBV18 with TRBJ1-1, with 9 bases matching TRBD1. CDR3 length: 15 residues. From germline, CDR1 is KGHSH and CDR2 LQKENI. The V gene end was trimmed by 4 bases and the J gene end by 3 bases; junction bases not matched to a gene: 6. The chain's CDR3 is CASSRHRGPDTEAFF. DNA of the CDR3: TGTGCCAGCTCACGCCACAGGGGGCCGGACACTGAAGCTTTCTTT.

The rearrangement joins TRBV24-1 to TRBJ2-2; the D call may be TRBD1 or TRBD2 (5 bases each). Germline V gene lookup returns CDR1 KGHDR and CDR2 SFDVKD. V lost 2 bases and J 2 bases, leaving 14 bases between the germline ends. This CDR3 comprises 17 residues. The chain's CDR3 is CATSDCVVGANTGELFF. In DNA, the CDR3 is TGTGCCACCAGTGATTGCGTAGTCGGGGCTAACACCGGGGAGCTGTTTTTT.

This clonotype was detected many times. The CDR3 sequence: CASSELTSVTVGQYF. The CDR3 DNA reads as TGTGCCAGCAGTGAACTTACTAGCGTCACGGTGGGGCAGTACTTC. This chain uses TRBV2 with TRBJ2-5, with TRBD2 identical over 7 bases. V gave up 2 bases and J gave up 11 bases; unmatched junction bases: 14. The CDR3 length is 15 residues. Germline-derived CDR1 and CDR2 are SNHLY and FYNNEI. Drawing the rest from reference TRBV2 and TRBJ2-5, the complete variable domain is EPEVTQTPSHQVTQMGQEVILRCVPISNHLYFYWYRQILGQKVEFLVSFYNNEISEKSEIFDDQFSVERPDGSNFTLKIRSTKLEDSAMYFCASSELTSVTVGQYFGPGTRLLVL.

The sample holds many counts of this clonotype. V usage is TRBV6-1 and J usage is TRBJ1-4, with a weak D call TRBD1 (5 bases). The CDR3 length is 15 residues. From germline, CDR1 is MNHNS and CDR2 SASEGT. Trimming removed 5 bases at V and 8 bases at J, with 18 bases between. The CDR3 is CASSPLRGFGEKLFF. The CDR3 nucleotides are TGTGCCAGCAGTCCCTTACGGGGGTTTGGAGAAAAACTGTTTTTT.

This clonotype is labeled medium-sized. The genes are TRBV20-1 and TRBJ1-1, with a weak D call TRBD1 (6 bases). The germline V gene has CDR1 DFQATT and CDR2 SNEGSKA (reference sequence). There are 14 residues in the CDR3. The ends were cut back, 5 bases at V and 5 bases at J, with 18 bases in the middle. The CDR3, as DNA: TGCAGTGCTCACCACGCGGCAGGGGATACTGAAGCTTTCTTT. This encodes CSAHHAAGDTEAFF.

This clonotype was picked up many times. A read error may be the cause here, since a much bigger clone is one base away. This chain links TRBV5-1 with TRBJ1-2; 10 bases map to TRBD1. J gave up 8 bases and V 7 bases, and 11 bases lay outside the gene matches. CDR3 size: 14 residues. Per germline, CDR1 SGHRS and CDR2 YFSETQ. The CDR3 reads CASGSGQGMEGYTF. The CDR3 DNA follows: TGCGCCAGCGGCTCGGGACAGGGGATGGAAGGCTACACCTTC.

The J gene is TRBJ2-6, the V gene TRBV7-2, with D uncertain. This CDR3 is built from 15 residues. Between the trimmed V and J ends, which lost 3 bases and 4 bases, there was a span of 10 bases. The V gene's germline CDR1 is SGHTA and CDR2 FQGNSA. CDR3 loop: CASSFAGFGANVLTF. The CDR3 region has the DNA TGTGCCAGCAGCTTCGCAGGCTTCGGGGCCAACGTCCTGACTTTC.

Points on this clonotype: Only one base separates this from a far larger clonotype, so it likely reflects a read error. V usage is TRBV6-4 and J usage is TRBJ2-2, with a possible D match to TRBD1 (5 bases). Trimming left V 5 bases short and J 3 bases short, with 19 bases between. The CDR3 is 17 amino acids. Germline CDR1 and CDR2: MRHNA and SNTAGT. CDR3 sequence (DNA): TGTGCCAGCAGTTACGGCTTTGACAGTAGAGACACCGGGGAGCTGTTTTTT. Its protein is CASSYGFDSRDTGELFF.

This clonotype was observed many times. The rearrangement links TRBV7-8 to TRBJ2-5, with 7 bases fitting TRBD1. V trimming: 9 bases; J trimming: 5 bases; junction bases outside the gene matches: 12. CDR3 length equals 14 residues. Germline V gene lookup returns CDR1 SGHVS and CDR2 FQNEAQ. CDR3 nucleotide sequence: TGTGCCAGTCGACAGGGTACGAATTGGGAGACCCAGTACTTC. It yields the protein CASRQGTNWETQYF.

The sample holds many counts of this clonotype. This chain joins TRBV2 and TRBJ2-6, with 8 positions matching TRBD1. The CDR3 contains 14 residues. Trimming removed 9 bases from V and 4 bases from J; junction bases left unmatched: 5. The germline V gene has CDR1 SNHLY and CDR2 FYNNEI. The CDR3 sequence is CARETGDGANVLTF. CDR3 coding DNA: TGTGCCAGGGAGACAGGGGACGGGGCCAACGTCCTGACTTTC.

This clonotype counts as medium-sized. The rearrangement joins TRBV30 to TRBJ1-6, with D perhaps TRBD1 (5 bases). The V end lost 1 base, the J end lost 8 bases, and 9 bases lay between the germline ends. CDR3 size: 13 residues. CDR1 GTSNPN and CDR2 SVGIG come from the germline V gene (reference sequence). The CDR3 DNA follows: TGTGCCTGGAGTGCCAGGGTAGATTCACCCCTCCACTTT. It translates to CAWSARVDSPLHF.

About this clonotype: The CDR3 carries no conserved terminal phenylalanine or tryptophan, so it likely arises from a read error. The J gene is TRBJ2-1, the V gene TRBV11-3, with 9 bases aligning to TRBD2. There are 16 residues in the CDR3. Germline CDR1 and CDR2: SGHNT and YENEEA. CDR3 protein: CASGLEGGRAANEQFI. The CDR3 DNA reads as TGTGCAAGCGGCTTAGAAGGCGGGAGGGCCGCGAATGAGCAGTTCATC.

This clonotype was found many times. The V gene is TRBV28, the J gene TRBJ2-1, with 8 bases fitting TRBD1. The V gene end was trimmed by 6 bases and the J gene end by 8 bases; junction bases not matched to a gene: 15. Germline loops: CDR1 MDHEN, CDR2 SYDVKM. The CDR3 spans 16 residues. The CDR3 is CASRGDRSLYSDEQFF. In DNA form, the CDR3 reads TGTGCCAGCAGGGGGGACAGGTCCCTATATTCTGATGAGCAGTTCTTC.

This clonotype came up many times. CDR3 DNA sequence: TGTGCCAGTAGTATCTGGCGGGAGGGCCCTCTCAAAAACATTCAGTACTTC. Translation: CASSIWREGPLKNIQYF. V is TRBV19 and J is TRBJ2-4; 9 bases are a match to TRBD2. Germline CDR1 LNHDA, CDR2 SQIVND (reference sequence). The V and J ends lost 3 bases and 3 bases, in that order; junction bases with no gene match: 9. CDR3 length: 17 residues.

V usage is TRBV12-5 and J usage is TRBJ2-1, with 9 positions matching TRBD1. CDR1 is LGHNT and CDR2 is FRNRAP in the germline V gene. Trimming removed 5 bases from V and 4 bases from J; junction bases left unmatched: 9. The CDR3 loop spans 16 amino acids. The CDR3 nucleotides are TGTGCTAGTGGTACCCGGACAGGGGAAACGTACAATGAGCAGTTCTTC. It translates to CASGTRTGETYNEQFF.

This clonotype is medium-sized within its sample. This chain uses TRBV4-2 with TRBJ1-2, with unresolved D. The V end lost 0 bases, the J end lost 4 bases, and 12 bases lay between the germline ends. The germline gives CDR1 LGHNA, CDR2 YNFKEQ. The CDR3 contains 15 residues. CDR3 residues: CASSQDREASYGYTF. The CDR3 coding sequence is TGTGCCAGCAGCCAAGATAGGGAAGCGAGCTATGGCTACACCTTC.